This T cell receptor beta chain originates from a study of T cell repertoires in ileal Crohn's disease. Germline values: CDR1 SNHLY, CDR2 FYNNEI. There are 13 residues in the CDR3. With 6 bases clipped from V and 7 bases from J, the junction kept 8 bases outside the gene matches. Produced via immunoSEQ multiplex PCR; TCRdb's table is partial and in-frame only. The sample lists approximately 13,000 clones; roughly 85% were seen once. This chain connects TRBV2 to TRBJ1-1; TRBD1 matches at 7 bases. What was sequenced was ileal tissue. This TCR was sampled from an adult with Crohn's disease. The CDR3, as DNA: TGTGCCAGCAGGGAACCGGGACAGCATGAAGCTTTCTTT. Its protein is CASREPGQHEAFF. Variable domain in full (rest from reference TRBV2 and TRBJ1-1): EPEVTQTPSHQVTQMGQEVILRCVPISNHLYFYWYRQILGQKVEFLVSFYNNEISEKSEIFDDQFSVERPDGSNFTLKIRSTKLEDSAMYFCASREPGQHEAFFGQGTRLTVV.